Below are 16 T cell receptor beta chains sequenced from a single sample in a study of blood T cell repertoires in COVID-19. Clones were sequenced by immunoSEQ multiplex PCR, and TCRdb holds only the in-frame ones, with some missing. The sample yields 250,000 to 350,000 clones, 75% to 90% seen once. Material: PBMCs or T cells enriched from blood (not recorded which). These receptors all stem from a woman aged 45-60 years who had recovered from COVID-19.

The chain recombines TRBV18 with TRBJ2-7, with 7 bases identical to TRBD2. Germline values: CDR1 KGHSH, CDR2 LQKENI. The CDR3 is 14 amino acids. The ends lost 4 bases at V and 6 bases at J; junction bases unmatched: 9. CDR3 loop: CASSRVGGSGEQYF. The CDR3 DNA reads as TGTGCCAGCTCACGGGTGGGGGGGTCCGGCGAGCAGTACTTC.

The rearrangement uses TRBV7-8 and TRBJ2-5; 13 nucleotides line up with TRBD2. The CDR3 contains 18 residues. The germline V gene encodes CDR1 SGHVS and CDR2 FQNEAQ. V lost 2 bases to trimming and J lost 2 bases; unmatched junction nucleotides: 8. CDR3: CASSLKPTSGGPQETQYF. The CDR3 DNA reads TGTGCCAGCAGCTTAAAACCGACTAGCGGGGGGCCACAAGAGACCCAGTACTTC. The full variable domain, rest sourced from reference TRBV7-8 and TRBJ2-5, is GAGVSQSPRYKVAKRGQDVALRCDPISGHVSLFWYQQALGQGPEFLTYFQNEAQLDKSGLPSDRFFAERPEGSVSTLKIQRTQQEDSAVYLCASSLKPTSGGPQETQYFGPGTRLLVL.

The J gene is TRBJ2-2, the V gene TRBV6-5; TRBD1 agrees at 8 bases. V shed 5 bases, J shed 4 bases, and the junction held 3 bases outside the gene matches. The CDR3 consists of 14 residues. The germline CDR1 and CDR2 sequences are MNHEY and SVGAGI. This chain's CDR3 is CASSRTGRTGELFF. The CDR3 DNA reads TGTGCCAGCAGTCGGACAGGGCGCACCGGGGAGCTGTTTTTT.

The V and J genes are TRBV30 and TRBJ1-2; the match to TRBD1 covers 8 bases. V gave up 4 bases and J gave up 0 bases; unmatched junction bases: 7. The CDR3 has 15 residues. Germline loops: CDR1 GTSNPN, CDR2 SVGIG (reference sequence). CDR3 DNA: TGTGCCTGGATTAATACAGGGGGAGCTAACTATGGCTACACCTTC. Its translation: CAWINTGGANYGYTF.

This clone was seen a handful of times. The chain joins TRBV12-5 to TRBJ1-6; 9 bases map to TRBD1. The CDR3 consists of 15 residues. Germline CDR1 LGHNT, CDR2 FRNRAP. Trimming removed 3 bases from V and 7 bases from J; junction bases left unmatched: 4. DNA for the CDR3: TGTGCTAGTGGTTTAGGGGACAGGGTCAATTCACCCCTCCACTTT. Its protein product is CASGLGDRVNSPLHF.

The chain joins TRBV6-5 to TRBJ1-2; 11 nucleotides agree with TRBD1. CDR3 length equals 13 residues. The junction had 1 base not matched to a gene; V was cut back by 4 bases and J by 6 bases. The germline V gene has CDR1 MNHEY and CDR2 SVGAGI. The DNA for the CDR3 is TGTGCCAGCAGTTCGGGACAGGGGGATGGCTACACCTTC. Amino acids: CASSSGQGDGYTF.

The chain links TRBV19 to TRBJ1-1; D might be TRBD1 (5 bases). This CDR3 has 13 residues. Germline CDR1 LNHDA, CDR2 SQIVND (reference sequence). V lost 3 bases and J 4 bases, leaving 9 bases between the germline ends. Here the CDR3 reads CASSIWGGTEAFF. As DNA, the CDR3 is TGTGCCAGTAGTATTTGGGGGGGCACTGAAGCTTTCTTT.

The J gene is TRBJ2-7, the V gene TRBV30; no clear D. CDR3 length: 13 residues. Trimming shortened V by 3 bases and J by 0 bases, and 9 bases separated the two germline ends. Germline V CDR1 and CDR2: GTSNPN, SVGIG (reference sequence). CDR3 sequence reads: CAWSRGNSYEQYF. Written as DNA, the CDR3 is TGTGCCTGGAGCCGAGGCAACTCCTACGAGCAGTACTTC.

The chain uses TRBV5-4 and TRBJ1-1; no firm D call. Germline CDR1 SGHNT, CDR2 YYREEE (reference sequence). Deletions cut 0 bases from V and 2 bases from J, with 8 bases between. The CDR3 totals 14 residues. The CDR3 DNA reads TGTGCCAGCAGCTTGGGACTGCAAAACACTGAAGCTTTCTTT. Its protein product is CASSLGLQNTEAFF.

This rearrangement joins TRBV11-2 to TRBJ2-6; D gene unclear. The germline CDR1 and CDR2 sequences are SGHAT and FQNNGV. The CDR3 has 18 amino acids. V was trimmed by 7 bases and J by 2 bases, leaving 21 bases between them. This CDR3 reads CASKTTTPVTPGANVLTF. The CDR3 nucleotides are TGTGCCAGCAAAACTACCACACCGGTAACCCCTGGGGCCAACGTCCTGACTTTC.

The rearrangement links TRBV27 to TRBJ2-2, with 9 bases fitting TRBD2. The CDR3 is 15 residues long. V shed 3 bases and J 4 bases; nucleotides not matched to a gene: 3. Germline loops: CDR1 MNHEY, CDR2 SMNVEV (reference sequence). DNA of the CDR3: TGTGCCAGCAGTTTGAGCGGGGGGAGCACCGGGGAGCTGTTTTTT. Amino acid sequence: CASSLSGGSTGELFF.

The rearrangement uses TRBV28 and TRBJ1-2; 8 bases map to TRBD1. V trimming: 7 bases; J trimming: 5 bases; junction bases outside the gene matches: 6. The germline gives CDR1 MDHEN, CDR2 SYDVKM. The CDR3 is 13 amino acids. CDR3 protein: CASMRTGRYGYTF. CDR3 coding DNA: TGTGCCAGCATGAGGACAGGGAGATATGGCTACACCTTC.

The rearrangement joins TRBV30 to TRBJ1-3; D is ambiguous. This CDR3 region has 14 residues. Germline V gene data show CDR1 as GTSNPN and CDR2 as SVGIG (reference sequence). V was clipped by 4 bases and J by 4 bases, with 14 bases between them. The CDR3: CAWKRVEKGNTIYF. As DNA, the CDR3 is TGTGCCTGGAAAAGAGTGGAGAAGGGAAACACCATATATTTT. The full variable domain, completed using reference TRBV30 and TRBJ1-3, is SQTIHQWPATLVQPVGSPLSLECTVEGTSNPNLYWYRQAAGRGLQLLFYSVGIGQISSEVPQNLSASRPQDRQFILSSKKLLLSDSGFYLCAWKRVEKGNTIYFGEGSWLTVV.

V usage is TRBV12-3 or TRBV12-4 and J usage is TRBJ2-5; 8 bases line up with TRBD1. The CDR3 is 12 residues long. J was trimmed by 5 bases and V by 7 bases; bases with no gene match: 3. The CDR3 is CASNTGGETQYF. The CDR3 bases are TGTGCCAGCAATACAGGGGGGGAGACCCAGTACTTC.

The gene calls are TRBV3-1 (or the pseudogene TRBV3-2) and TRBJ2-7; D remains unclear. The V and J ends lost 2 bases and 2 bases respectively, with 10 bases between them. The CDR3 extends over 14 amino acids. The germline V gene has CDR1 LGHDT and CDR2 YNNKEL (reference sequence). The CDR3 protein is CASSQFRTAYEQYF. The DNA for the CDR3 is TGTGCCAGCAGCCAATTCAGAACCGCCTACGAGCAGTACTTC.

This clone has a single count. The rearrangement joins TRBV4-1 to TRBJ1-1; D may be TRBD1 (5 bases). The V gene's germline CDR1 is MGHRA and CDR2 YSYEKL. V was clipped by 4 bases and J by 5 bases, with 14 bases between them. This CDR3 is built from 14 residues. CDR3 loop: CASSLDAGETEAFF. The CDR3 coding sequence is TGCGCCAGCAGCCTAGACGCGGGGGAAACTGAAGCTTTCTTT.